This T cell receptor beta chain was obtained from a study of blood T cell repertoires in COVID-19 (TCRdb year 2020). For the study in its entirety: Collaborator samples came from the United States, Italy and Spain and covered acute and convalescent phases of COVID-19. Samples came from the ongoing ImmuneRACE study (first 160 participants) plus 1,254 subjects from 6 global collaborators. Nearly every sample came with metadata listing a de-identified subject ID, COVID-19 status, age in years and sex. The repertoires were released in a freely available public database intended as a resource for research on the immune response to SARS-CoV-2. The prospective study material was composed of cDNA or gDNA derived from T cells, B-cell-depleted T cells, or PBMCs. Deeply sampled blood TCRbeta repertoires from subjects exposed to, actively infected with, or recovered from COVID-19 were included in the dataset. Where available, HLA class I and class II types were taken from metadata supplied by the sample provider and were not determined by assay-based typing.

The CDR3 numbers 13 residues from cysteine through phenylalanine. The retained sequence is limited to the CDR3, 39 bases, with the frame set at the first base. Trimming costs V 4 bases and J 1 base, and their ends lie 5 bases apart. On this clone: This receptor's antigen is unknown. Nothing much larger sits one base from this clone, and base qualities are not available.

Whole blood was collected in K2EDTA tubes by collaborating institutions according to the institutions' own protocols. Collaborator samples were shipped for TCRbeta analysis as frozen whole blood, isolated PBMCs, or DNA extracted from either sample type. TCRbeta CDR3 regions were amplified from genomic DNA by means of the immunoSEQ Assay, a bias-controlled multiplex PCR. On the study's bioinformatics: The number of nucleated cells in each sample was estimated by amplification of reference gene primers within the assay. Sequence reads were collapsed and filtered to measure the absolute abundance of every unique TCRbeta CDR3 rearrangement. Productive Simpson clonality was computed per sample as the square root of Simpson's diversity index over productive rearrangements. TCRdb provides this immuneACCESS table in a form limited to in-frame rearrangements. Some clones are lacking; in checked studies, under half of them reflect an unresolved V gene, and why the rest are absent is not known. Clonal size and the V and J genes are those of that table, whereas D and trimming came from the DNA. In this sample the table shows about 89,000 clones, about three quarters of which occur a single time. Roughly 14% of the sample rests with the top ten.

Study-wide findings and limitations: Clinical and demographic metadata were provided uncurated, with the amount varying by source and participant.

The chain joins TRBV12-3 or TRBV12-4 to TRBJ2-1; the D gene lacks a confident call. Source material: peripheral blood. The receptor's source is a woman aged 80 or over with acute or convalescent COVID-19. The CDR3 corresponds to CASSSQSYNEQFF. The nucleotide sequence is given as TGTGCCAGCAGTTCCCAATCCTACAATGAGCAGTTCTTC.